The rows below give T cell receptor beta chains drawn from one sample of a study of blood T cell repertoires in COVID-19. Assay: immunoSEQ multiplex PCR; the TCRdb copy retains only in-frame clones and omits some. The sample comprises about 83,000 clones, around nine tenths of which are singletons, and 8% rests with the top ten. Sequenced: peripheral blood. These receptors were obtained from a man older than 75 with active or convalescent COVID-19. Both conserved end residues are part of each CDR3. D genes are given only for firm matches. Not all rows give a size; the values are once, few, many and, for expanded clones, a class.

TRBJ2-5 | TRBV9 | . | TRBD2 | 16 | CASSVATGLVGETQYF | TGTGCCAGCAGCGTAGCGACCGGACTAGTCGGAGAGACCCAGTACTTC
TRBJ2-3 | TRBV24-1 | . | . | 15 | CATSDPVRGTDTQYF | TGTGCCACCAGTGACCCCGTTCGGGGCACAGATACGCAGTATTTT
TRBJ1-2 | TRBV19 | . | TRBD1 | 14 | CASSQTGGAYGYTF | TGTGCCAGTAGCCAGACAGGGGGCGCCTATGGCTACACCTTC
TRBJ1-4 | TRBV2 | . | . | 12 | CASIEAGEKLFF | TGTGCCAGCATCGAGGCTGGTGAAAAACTGTTTTTT
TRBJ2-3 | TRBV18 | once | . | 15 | CASSPRTGLTDTQYF | TGTGCCAGCTCACCAAGGACGGGACTCACAGATACGCAGTATTTT
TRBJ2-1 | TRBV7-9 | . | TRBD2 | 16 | CASEETSGRARNEQFF | TGTGCCAGCGAAGAGACTAGCGGGAGGGCCAGGAATGAGCAGTTCTTC
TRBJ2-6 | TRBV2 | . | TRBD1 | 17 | CASSPEGTASGANVLTF | TGTGCCAGCAGTCCCGAAGGGACAGCCTCTGGGGCCAACGTCCTGACTTTC
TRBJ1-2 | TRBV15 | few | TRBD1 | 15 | CATSSLGQGNYGYTF | TGTGCCACCAGCAGCCTCGGACAGGGGAACTATGGCTACACCTTC
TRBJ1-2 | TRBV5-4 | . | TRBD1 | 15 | CASSLPGQGTNGYTF | TGTGCCAGCAGCTTGCCGGGACAGGGGACCAATGGCTACACCTTC
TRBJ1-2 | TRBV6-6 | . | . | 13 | CASSFRGSYGYTF | TGTGCCAGCAGTTTCCGAGGTAGCTATGGCTACACCTTC
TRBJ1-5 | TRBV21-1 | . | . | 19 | CASSDRGASTLYSNQPQHF | TGTGCCAGCAGCGACCGCGGGGCTTCTACTCTCTATAGCAATCAGCCCCAGCATTTT
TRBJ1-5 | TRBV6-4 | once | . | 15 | CASSEFGGAYQPQHF | TGTGCCAGCAGTGAATTTGGGGGGGCCTATCAGCCCCAGCATTTT
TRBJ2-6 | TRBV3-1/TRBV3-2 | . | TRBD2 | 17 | CASSPTSGISGANVLTF | TGTGCCAGCAGTCCGACTAGCGGGATCTCTGGGGCCAACGTCCTGACTTTC
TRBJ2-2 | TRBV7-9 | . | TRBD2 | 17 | CASSVGSGKVDTGELFF | TGTGCCAGCAGCGTAGGAAGCGGGAAGGTCGACACCGGGGAGCTGTTTTTT
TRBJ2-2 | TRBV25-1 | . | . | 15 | CASSDRAGLAGELFF | TGTGCCAGCAGTGATCGGGCAGGGTTGGCCGGGGAGCTGTTTTTT
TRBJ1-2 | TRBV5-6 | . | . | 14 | CASSLLDKRYGYTF | TGTGCCAGCAGCTTGTTGGACAAACGATATGGCTACACCTTC
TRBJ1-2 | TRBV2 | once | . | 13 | CASFAGSTRGYTF | TGTGCCAGCTTTGCCGGAAGCACGAGGGGCTACACCTTC
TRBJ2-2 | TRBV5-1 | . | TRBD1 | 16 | CASSLTGTGNTGELFF | TGCGCCAGCAGCTTGACCGGGACAGGGAACACCGGGGAGCTGTTTTTT
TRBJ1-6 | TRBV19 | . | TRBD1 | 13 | CASKGQGNSPLHF | TGTGCCAGTAAAGGACAGGGAAATTCACCCCTCCACTTT
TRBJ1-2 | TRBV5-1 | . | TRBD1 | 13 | CASSWDRDYGYTF | TGCGCCAGCAGCTGGGACAGGGACTATGGCTACACCTTC
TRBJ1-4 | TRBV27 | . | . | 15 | CASSFHRAGGEKLFF | TGTGCCAGCAGTTTTCACAGAGCGGGAGGGGAAAAACTGTTTTTT
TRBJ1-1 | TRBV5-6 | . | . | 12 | CASSFVQGEAFF | TGTGCCAGCAGCTTCGTTCAGGGTGAAGCTTTCTTT
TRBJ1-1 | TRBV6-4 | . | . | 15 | CASSDSSTANTEAFF | TGTGCCAGCAGTGACTCGAGTACAGCGAACACTGAAGCTTTCTTT
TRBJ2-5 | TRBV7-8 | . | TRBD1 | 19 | CASSASNRDRGRTQETQYF | TGTGCCAGCAGCGCCTCCAACCGGGACAGGGGCCGGACCCAAGAGACCCAGTACTTC
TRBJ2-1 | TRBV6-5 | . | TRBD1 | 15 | CASSQDRDPYNEQFF | TGTGCCAGCAGCCAGGACAGGGACCCCTACAATGAGCAGTTCTTC
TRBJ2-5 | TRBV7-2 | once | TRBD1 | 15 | CASSIPGQGLETQYF | TGTGCCAGCAGCATACCGGGACAGGGGTTAGAGACCCAGTACTTC
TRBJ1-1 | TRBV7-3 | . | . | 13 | CASSQGGYTEAFF | TGTGCCAGCAGCCAGGGAGGTTACACTGAAGCTTTCTTT
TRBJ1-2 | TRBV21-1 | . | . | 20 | CASSDDSRYPAGNTPCGYTF | TGTGCCAGCAGCGACGACAGTAGGTACCCAGCGGGCAACACACCTTGTGGCTACACCTTC
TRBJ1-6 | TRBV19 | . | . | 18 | CASSIGPGNKKHNSPLHF | TGTGCCAGTAGTATCGGTCCAGGAAACAAAAAACATAATTCACCCCTCCACTTT
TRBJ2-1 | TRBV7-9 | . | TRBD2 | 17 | CASSSIGLAGAGNEQFF | TGTGCCAGCAGCTCTATCGGACTAGCGGGAGCCGGCAATGAGCAGTTCTTC